Listed below are T cell receptor beta chains from one sample, sequenced in a study of blood T cells in healthy people across ages. TCRdb fed the 5' RACE reads into MiXCR, producing one record per CDR3 protein. The table has about 570,000 distinct CDR3 sequences, roughly 29% seen once; the top ten hold roughly 18%. Sequencing was done on a sample of blood. The receptors originated from a woman in her 70s in good health. Both conserved end residues are part of each CDR3. The order of the fields is V gene, clone size, J gene, D gene, CDR3 DNA, CDR3 protein. D genes are given only for firm matches. Clone size is shown for a subset of rows, as once, few, many or a class of expanded clone.

v_gene: TRBV20-1; abundance: NA; j_gene: TRBJ1-4; d_gene: NA; CDR3nt: TGCAGTGCTGGAGAGTGGGGGGGGAATGAAAAACTGTTTTTT; CDR3aa: CSAGEWGGNEKLFF
v_gene: TRBV9; abundance: few; j_gene: TRBJ2-1; d_gene: TRBD2; CDR3nt: TGTGCCAGCAGCGTAGATGGGGGGGGCTACAATGAGCAGTTCTTC; CDR3aa: CASSVDGGGYNEQFF
v_gene: TRBV6-4; abundance: NA; j_gene: TRBJ2-3; d_gene: TRBD1; CDR3nt: TGTGCCAGCAGTGACACAGGACAGGTGACAGATACGCAGTATTTT; CDR3aa: CASSDTGQVTDTQYF
v_gene: TRBV6-2/TRBV6-3; abundance: NA; j_gene: TRBJ1-1; d_gene: NA; CDR3nt: TGTGCCAGCCGCAATTCAATTGAAGCTTTCTTT; CDR3aa: CASRNSIEAFF
v_gene: TRBV6-6; abundance: NA; j_gene: TRBJ2-6; d_gene: NA; CDR3nt: TGTGCCAGCAGTTACTCGCGCTCTGGGGCCAACGTCCTGACTTTC; CDR3aa: CASSYSRSGANVLTF
v_gene: TRBV7-2; abundance: NA; j_gene: TRBJ2-1; d_gene: TRBD2; CDR3nt: TGTGCCAGCAGCCAGAGGGCTAGCGGAAATTACAATGAGCAGTTCTTC; CDR3aa: CASSQRASGNYNEQFF
v_gene: TRBV5-5; abundance: NA; j_gene: TRBJ2-5; d_gene: TRBD1; CDR3nt: TGTGCCAGCAGCCTTCGGACAGGGGGATTACAAGAGACCCAGTACTTC; CDR3aa: CASSLRTGGLQETQYF
v_gene: TRBV29-1; abundance: NA; j_gene: TRBJ2-5; d_gene: NA; CDR3nt: TGCAGCGTCTCGTCGACGAGGGAGACCCAGTACTTC; CDR3aa: CSVSSTRETQYF
v_gene: TRBV12-3/TRBV12-4; abundance: many; j_gene: TRBJ2-2; d_gene: TRBD1; CDR3nt: TGTGCCAGCAGTCCTAGGGGGGACAGGGTAGACACCGGGGAGCTGTTTTTT; CDR3aa: CASSPRGDRVDTGELFF
v_gene: TRBV6-2/TRBV6-3; abundance: few; j_gene: TRBJ2-5; d_gene: TRBD2; CDR3nt: TGTGCCAGCAAGCTGGGACTAATAGGAGGAGAGACCCAGTACTTC; CDR3aa: CASKLGLIGGETQYF
v_gene: TRBV6-5; abundance: NA; j_gene: TRBJ1-1; d_gene: NA; CDR3nt: TGTGCCAGCAGTTACGGGGGGGCGAGTTGGGCTGAAGCTTTCTTT; CDR3aa: CASSYGGASWAEAFF
v_gene: TRBV7-2; abundance: NA; j_gene: TRBJ2-5; d_gene: TRBD1; CDR3nt: TGTGCCAGCAGCTATATCCGGGACAGGGGGGAGACCCAGTGCTTC; CDR3aa: CASSYIRDRGETQCF
v_gene: TRBV4-3; abundance: many; j_gene: TRBJ2-1; d_gene: TRBD1; CDR3nt: TGCGCCAGCAGCCAAGATCCCGGACAGGCCTGGGAATTCAATGAGCAGTTCTTC; CDR3aa: CASSQDPGQAWEFNEQFF
v_gene: TRBV11-3; abundance: few; j_gene: TRBJ1-1; d_gene: TRBD1; CDR3nt: TGTGCCAGCAGCTGGGAGGGACAGATGAACACTGAAGCTTTCTTT; CDR3aa: CASSWEGQMNTEAFF
v_gene: TRBV30; abundance: NA; j_gene: TRBJ1-4; d_gene: NA; CDR3nt: TGTGCCTGGAGTGTAAGCTTAAATGAAAAACTGTTTTTT; CDR3aa: CAWSVSLNEKLFF
v_gene: TRBV5-1; abundance: few; j_gene: TRBJ2-5; d_gene: TRBD1; CDR3nt: TGCGCCAGCAGCTTAGGGGCCTCAGGGGGAGAGACCCAGTACTTC; CDR3aa: CASSLGASGGETQYF
v_gene: TRBV19; abundance: NA; j_gene: TRBJ1-1; d_gene: NA; CDR3nt: TGTGCCAGTAGTACCCTAAACAGGGAGAACACTGAAGCTTTCTTT; CDR3aa: CASSTLNRENTEAFF
v_gene: TRBV18; abundance: once; j_gene: TRBJ1-1; d_gene: NA; CDR3nt: TGTGCCAGCTCACCAGGGGGAGGTCACACTGAAGCTTTCTTT; CDR3aa: CASSPGGGHTEAFF
v_gene: TRBV6-1; abundance: once; j_gene: TRBJ2-2; d_gene: TRBD1; CDR3nt: TGTGCCAGCTGGGGACAGCCCCCTTCCGGCGGGGAGCTGTTTTTT; CDR3aa: CASWGQPPSGGELFF
v_gene: TRBV5-1; abundance: NA; j_gene: TRBJ2-7; d_gene: NA; CDR3nt: TGCGCCAGCAGCTTGGGACAGACGAGGGGCGAGCAGTACTTC; CDR3aa: CASSLGQTRGEQYF
v_gene: TRBV5-1; abundance: NA; j_gene: TRBJ1-2; d_gene: NA; CDR3nt: TGCGCCAGCTCCGGACCGGGAGGCTACACCTTC; CDR3aa: CASSGPGGYTF
v_gene: TRBV12-3/TRBV12-4; abundance: few; j_gene: TRBJ1-4; d_gene: NA; CDR3nt: TGTGCCAGCAGTTTTAGGCACCGAGGGAGTGAAAAACTGTTTTTT; CDR3aa: CASSFRHRGSEKLFF
v_gene: TRBV28; abundance: NA; j_gene: TRBJ1-1; d_gene: NA; CDR3nt: TGTGCCAGCAGTTTATGGCCTGAAGCTTTCTTT; CDR3aa: CASSLWPEAFF
v_gene: TRBV7-8; abundance: few; j_gene: TRBJ1-2; d_gene: NA; CDR3nt: TGTGCCAACAGCGACGGCCGGGACTTTTTCGACTACACCTTC; CDR3aa: CANSDGRDFFDYTF
v_gene: TRBV12-5; abundance: NA; j_gene: TRBJ2-4; d_gene: NA; CDR3nt: TGTGCTGGTGGTTTGGTGGCAAACATTCAGTACTTC; CDR3aa: CAGGLVANIQYF
v_gene: TRBV27; abundance: NA; j_gene: TRBJ1-2; d_gene: NA; CDR3nt: TGTGCCAGCAGGTCCGGGGCCCACCCGGGGGCTAACTGTGGCTACACCTTC; CDR3aa: CASRSGAHPGANCGYTF
v_gene: TRBV15; abundance: NA; j_gene: TRBJ2-7; d_gene: TRBD1; CDR3nt: TGTGCCACCAGCAGAGATTCCGACAGGGTCTACGAGCAGTACTTC; CDR3aa: CATSRDSDRVYEQYF
v_gene: TRBV20-1; abundance: NA; j_gene: TRBJ2-2; d_gene: TRBD1; CDR3nt: TGCAGTGCTAACAGGGGGACCGGGGAGCTGTTTTTT; CDR3aa: CSANRGTGELFF
v_gene: TRBV12-3/TRBV12-4; abundance: NA; j_gene: TRBJ1-2; d_gene: NA; CDR3nt: TGTGCCAGCAGTCTCGAGGGTCACTATGGCTACACCTTC; CDR3aa: CASSLEGHYGYTF
v_gene: TRBV20-1; abundance: many; j_gene: TRBJ2-3; d_gene: NA; CDR3nt: TGCAGTGCTTGGGACTCAGAACTCACAGATACGCAGTATTTT; CDR3aa: CSAWDSELTDTQYF
v_gene: TRBV9; abundance: few; j_gene: TRBJ2-5; d_gene: NA; CDR3nt: TGTGCCAGCAGCGGTCGGGACTCAGGAGAGACCCAGTACTTC; CDR3aa: CASSGRDSGETQYF
v_gene: TRBV6-6; abundance: NA; j_gene: TRBJ1-5; d_gene: NA; CDR3nt: TGTGCCAGCAGTTACCGCCAGGGTGTAACAGATCAGCCCCAGCATTTT; CDR3aa: CASSYRQGVTDQPQHF
v_gene: TRBV12-3/TRBV12-4; abundance: NA; j_gene: TRBJ2-7; d_gene: NA; CDR3nt: TGTGCCAGCAGTCCCTCAGGGAGGAACGAGCAGTACTTC; CDR3aa: CASSPSGRNEQYF
v_gene: TRBV20-1; abundance: NA; j_gene: TRBJ2-5; d_gene: TRBD2; CDR3nt: TGCAGTGCCATAAGCGGGGCTACTCAAGAGACCCAGTACTTC; CDR3aa: CSAISGATQETQYF
v_gene: TRBV7-9; abundance: NA; j_gene: TRBJ2-7; d_gene: TRBD1; CDR3nt: TGTGCCAGCCGGGACAGGTCTTACGAGCAGTACTTC; CDR3aa: CASRDRSYEQYF
v_gene: TRBV18; abundance: few; j_gene: TRBJ1-2; d_gene: NA; CDR3nt: TGTGCCAGCTCACCTAGGGACCAAGGGGGCTATGGCTACACCTTC; CDR3aa: CASSPRDQGGYGYTF
v_gene: TRBV9; abundance: many; j_gene: TRBJ2-5; d_gene: NA; CDR3nt: TGTGCCAGCAGCGTAGCGGGTAGTCCTTACGAGACCCAGTACTTC; CDR3aa: CASSVAGSPYETQYF
v_gene: TRBV11-1; abundance: NA; j_gene: TRBJ1-1; d_gene: NA; CDR3nt: TGTGCCAGCAGCTTAAGGGTTGGAGGGAACACTGAAGCTTTCTTT; CDR3aa: CASSLRVGGNTEAFF
v_gene: TRBV24-1; abundance: NA; j_gene: TRBJ2-1; d_gene: NA; CDR3nt: TGTGCCACCAGTGATTTTTCGCGGGGCATCAATGAGCAGTTCTTC; CDR3aa: CATSDFSRGINEQFF
v_gene: TRBV12-3/TRBV12-4; abundance: NA; j_gene: TRBJ2-3; d_gene: NA; CDR3nt: TGTGCCAGCCACATCTCAGTCACCACAGATACGCAGTATTTT; CDR3aa: CASHISVTTDTQYF
v_gene: TRBV20-1; abundance: many; j_gene: TRBJ2-5; d_gene: NA; CDR3nt: TGCAGTGCGCCGACAGGTTCAGAGACCCAGTACTTC; CDR3aa: CSAPTGSETQYF
v_gene: TRBV29-1; abundance: NA; j_gene: TRBJ2-3; d_gene: NA; CDR3nt: TGCAGCGTTGAAGATCTTGGCAGCCCTACCACAGATACGCAGTATTTT; CDR3aa: CSVEDLGSPTTDTQYF
v_gene: TRBV5-5; abundance: few; j_gene: TRBJ1-4; d_gene: NA; CDR3nt: TGTGCCAGCAGCTCGGATTTGGGCCCCCTGTTTTTT; CDR3aa: CASSSDLGPLFF
v_gene: TRBV7-9; abundance: few; j_gene: TRBJ1-2; d_gene: NA; CDR3nt: TGTGCCAGCAGCTACCGTACAACCACCAGGGATGGCTACACCTTC; CDR3aa: CASSYRTTTRDGYTF
v_gene: TRBV15; abundance: NA; j_gene: TRBJ2-5; d_gene: NA; CDR3nt: TGTGCCACCAGCTCACATAGCGGTCAAGAGACCCAGTACTTC; CDR3aa: CATSSHSGQETQYF
v_gene: TRBV7-3; abundance: few; j_gene: TRBJ2-5; d_gene: TRBD1; CDR3nt: TGTGCCAGCAGCGCCCGCCGGCGACAGGGGACCCAGTACTTC; CDR3aa: CASSARRRQGTQYF
v_gene: TRBV6-1; abundance: NA; j_gene: TRBJ2-3; d_gene: NA; CDR3nt: TGTGCCAGCAGTGCTAGCCTGGCAGATACGCAGTATTTT; CDR3aa: CASSASLADTQYF
v_gene: TRBV5-1; abundance: few; j_gene: TRBJ1-4; d_gene: NA; CDR3nt: TGCGCCAGCAGCGGAGGCTCGGCCTGGGAAAAACTGTTTTTT; CDR3aa: CASSGGSAWEKLFF
v_gene: TRBV29-1; abundance: NA; j_gene: TRBJ1-5; d_gene: TRBD1; CDR3nt: TGCAGCGTTGAATTTGGACAGGCCGGCAATCAGCCCCAGCATTTT; CDR3aa: CSVEFGQAGNQPQHF
v_gene: TRBV7-9; abundance: NA; j_gene: TRBJ1-1; d_gene: NA; CDR3nt: TGTGCCAGCAGCTTCCTTGGGGGGGGAGAAGCTTTCTTT; CDR3aa: CASSFLGGGEAFF
v_gene: TRBV12-3/TRBV12-4; abundance: once; j_gene: TRBJ2-3; d_gene: TRBD1; CDR3nt: TGTGCCAGCAGTTATACAGGGGTTCGGGCAGATACGCAGTATTTT; CDR3aa: CASSYTGVRADTQYF
v_gene: TRBV6-5; abundance: NA; j_gene: TRBJ2-7; d_gene: TRBD1; CDR3nt: TGTGCCAGCAGTTGGGGGACAGGTTCCTACGAGCAGTACTTC; CDR3aa: CASSWGTGSYEQYF
v_gene: TRBV6-1; abundance: NA; j_gene: TRBJ1-1; d_gene: NA; CDR3nt: TGTGCCAGCAGCGAATTACCGGGACACAAGAACACTGAAGCTTTCTTT; CDR3aa: CASSELPGHKNTEAFF
v_gene: TRBV20-1; abundance: few; j_gene: TRBJ1-4; d_gene: TRBD1; CDR3nt: TGCAGTGCTAGAGGGGAACAGGGGGCAACTAATGAAAAACTGTTTTTT; CDR3aa: CSARGEQGATNEKLFF
v_gene: TRBV6-2/TRBV6-3; abundance: NA; j_gene: TRBJ1-2; d_gene: TRBD1; CDR3nt: TGTGCCAGCTCCGCGGTGGGACAGAACTATGGCTACACCTTC; CDR3aa: CASSAVGQNYGYTF